This T cell receptor beta chain was profiled in a study of identical twins. This clonotype appeared many times. TCRdb re-called the 5' RACE reads with MiXCR, one entry per CDR3 protein. The table includes about 330,000 distinct CDR3 sequences, 9% to 15% detected once. The same data also contributed to another study, on yellow fever vaccine responses in identical twins.

The sample consisted of CD8+ T cells sorted from blood. The source of this sequence is a woman aged 18 to 35 in good health.

CDR3 protein: CATASSGIVLEQFF. The CDR3 DNA reads as TGTGCCACTGCGTCTAGCGGGATCGTTTTGGAGCAGTTCTTC. The rearrangement joins TRBV15 to TRBJ2-1, with 9 positions matching TRBD2. Germline CDR1 is LNHNV and CDR2 is YYDKDF (reference sequence). V lost 9 bases, J lost 10 bases, and 13 bases stayed unmatched. This CDR3 spans 14 amino acids.